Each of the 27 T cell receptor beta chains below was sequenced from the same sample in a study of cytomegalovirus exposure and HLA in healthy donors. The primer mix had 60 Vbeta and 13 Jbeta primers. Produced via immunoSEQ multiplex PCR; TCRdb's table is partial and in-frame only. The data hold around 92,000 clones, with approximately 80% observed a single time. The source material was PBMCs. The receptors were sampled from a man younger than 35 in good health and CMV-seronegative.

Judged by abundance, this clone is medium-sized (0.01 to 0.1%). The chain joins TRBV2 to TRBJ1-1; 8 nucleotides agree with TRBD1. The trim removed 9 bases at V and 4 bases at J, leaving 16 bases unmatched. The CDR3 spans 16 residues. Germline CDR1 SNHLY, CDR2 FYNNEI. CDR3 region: CARWGQGAKRGTEAFF. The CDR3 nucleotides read TGTGCCAGGTGGGGGCAGGGGGCAAAAAGAGGCACTGAAGCTTTCTTT.

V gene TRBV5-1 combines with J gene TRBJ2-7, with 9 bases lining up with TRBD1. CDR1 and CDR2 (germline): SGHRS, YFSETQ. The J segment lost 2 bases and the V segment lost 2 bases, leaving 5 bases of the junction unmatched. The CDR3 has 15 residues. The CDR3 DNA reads TGCGCCAGCAGCTTCGGACAGGGGAGCACCTACGAGCAGTACTTC. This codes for CASSFGQGSTYEQYF.

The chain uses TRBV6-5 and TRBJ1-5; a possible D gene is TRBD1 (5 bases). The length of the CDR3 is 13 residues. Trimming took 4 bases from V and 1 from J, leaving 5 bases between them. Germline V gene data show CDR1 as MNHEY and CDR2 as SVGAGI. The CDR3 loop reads CASSWGSNQPQHF. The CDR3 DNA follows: TGTGCCAGCAGTTGGGGCAGCAATCAGCCCCAGCATTTT.

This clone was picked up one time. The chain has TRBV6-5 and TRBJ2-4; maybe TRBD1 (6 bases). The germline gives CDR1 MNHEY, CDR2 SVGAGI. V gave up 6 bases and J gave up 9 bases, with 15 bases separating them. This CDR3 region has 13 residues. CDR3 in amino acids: CASRKQGYGIQYF. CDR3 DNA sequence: TGTGCCAGCAGAAAACAGGGTTATGGCATTCAGTACTTC.

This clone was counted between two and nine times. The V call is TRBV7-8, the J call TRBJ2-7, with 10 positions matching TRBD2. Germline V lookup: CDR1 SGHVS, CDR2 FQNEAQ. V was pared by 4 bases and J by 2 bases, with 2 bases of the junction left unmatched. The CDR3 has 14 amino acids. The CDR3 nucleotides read TGTGCCAGCAGCTCCAGCGGGGGGGCCTACGAGCAGTACTTC. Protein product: CASSSSGGAYEQYF. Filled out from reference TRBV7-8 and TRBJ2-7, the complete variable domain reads GAGVSQSPRYKVAKRGQDVALRCDPISGHVSLFWYQQALGQGPEFLTYFQNEAQLDKSGLPSDRFFAERPEGSVSTLKIQRTQQEDSAVYLCASSSSGGAYEQYFGPGTRLTVT.

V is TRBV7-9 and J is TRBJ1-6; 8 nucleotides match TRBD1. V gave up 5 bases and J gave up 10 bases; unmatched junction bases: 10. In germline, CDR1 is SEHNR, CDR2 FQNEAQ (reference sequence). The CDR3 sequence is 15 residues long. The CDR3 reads CASSERTGLESPLHF. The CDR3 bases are TGTGCCAGCAGCGAGCGGACAGGGTTAGAATCACCCCTCCACTTT.

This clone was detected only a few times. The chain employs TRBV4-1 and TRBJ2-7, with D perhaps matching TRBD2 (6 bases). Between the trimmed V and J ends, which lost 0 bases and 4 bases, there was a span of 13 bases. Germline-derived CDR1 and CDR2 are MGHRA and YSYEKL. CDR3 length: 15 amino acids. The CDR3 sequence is CASSQESSGAYEQYF. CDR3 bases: TGCGCCAGCAGCCAAGAGAGTAGCGGAGCTTACGAGCAGTACTTC.

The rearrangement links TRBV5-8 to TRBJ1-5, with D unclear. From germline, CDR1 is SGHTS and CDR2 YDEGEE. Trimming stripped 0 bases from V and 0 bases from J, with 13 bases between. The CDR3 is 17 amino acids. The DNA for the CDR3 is TGTGCCAGCAGCTTGGTGGTGGGGAGTGATAGCAATCAGCCCCAGCATTTT. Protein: CASSLVVGSDSNQPQHF.

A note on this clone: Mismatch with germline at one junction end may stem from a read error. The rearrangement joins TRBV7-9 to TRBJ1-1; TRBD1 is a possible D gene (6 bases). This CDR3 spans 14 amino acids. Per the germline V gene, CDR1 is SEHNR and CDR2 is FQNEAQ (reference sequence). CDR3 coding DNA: TGTTCCAGCAGGGCCCCAGGGGCATACACTGAAGCTTTCTTT. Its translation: CSSRAPGAYTEAFF.

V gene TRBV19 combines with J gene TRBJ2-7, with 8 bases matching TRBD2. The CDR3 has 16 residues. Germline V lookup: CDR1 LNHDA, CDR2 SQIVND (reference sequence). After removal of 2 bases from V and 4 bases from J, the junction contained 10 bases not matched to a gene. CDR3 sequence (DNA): TGTGCCAGTAGTATATCGCAAGCGGGGGCTGCTTACGAGCAGTACTTC. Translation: CASSISQAGAAYEQYF.

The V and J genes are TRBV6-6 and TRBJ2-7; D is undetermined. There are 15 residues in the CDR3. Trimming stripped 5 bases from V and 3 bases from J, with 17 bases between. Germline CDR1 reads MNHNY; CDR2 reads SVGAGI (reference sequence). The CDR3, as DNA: TGTGCCAGCAGTCCCCCGGGTGTGACGAACTACGAGCAGTACTTC. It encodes CASSPPGVTNYEQYF.

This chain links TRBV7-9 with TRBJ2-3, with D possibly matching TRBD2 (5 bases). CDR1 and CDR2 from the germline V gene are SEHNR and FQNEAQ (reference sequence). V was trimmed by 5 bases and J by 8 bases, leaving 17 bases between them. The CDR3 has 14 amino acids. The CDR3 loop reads CASSPPGVTGTQYF. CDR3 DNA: TGTGCCAGCAGCCCCCCCGGGGTCACGGGTACGCAGTATTTT.

The CDR3, as DNA: TGTGCCAGCACCCAGACTAGCGGGTTCACAGATACGCAGTATTTT. Protein: CASTQTSGFTDTQYF. This chain uses TRBV6-6 with TRBJ2-3, with 10 bases matching TRBD2. The CDR3 sequence is 15 residues long. Germline CDR1 and CDR2: MNHNY and SVGAGI (reference sequence). J gave up 2 bases and V 7 bases, and 6 bases lay outside the gene matches.

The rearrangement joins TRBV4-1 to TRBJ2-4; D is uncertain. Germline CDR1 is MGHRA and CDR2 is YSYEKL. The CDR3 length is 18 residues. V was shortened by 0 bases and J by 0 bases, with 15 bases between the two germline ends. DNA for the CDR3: TGCGCCAGCAGCCAAGATATACAGCCTCGTCTAGCCAAAAACATTCAGTACTTC. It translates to CASSQDIQPRLAKNIQYF.

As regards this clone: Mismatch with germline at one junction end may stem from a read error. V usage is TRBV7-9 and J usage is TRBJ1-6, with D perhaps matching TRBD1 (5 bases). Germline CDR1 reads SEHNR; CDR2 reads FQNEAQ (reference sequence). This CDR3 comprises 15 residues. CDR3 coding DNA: TGTTCCAGCAGCTTAGTAGCAGGGTCTAATTCACCCCTCCACTTT. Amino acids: CSSSLVAGSNSPLHF.

This CDR3 reads CASSLVETPNWNTEAFF. For the CDR3, the DNA is TGTGCCAGCAGCTTAGTAGAGACACCAAATTGGAACACTGAAGCTTTCTTT. V gene TRBV13 combines with J gene TRBJ1-1, with D unclear. Per germline, CDR1 PRHDT and CDR2 FYEKMQ (reference sequence). The CDR3 is made up of 17 amino acids. The V and J ends lost 1 base and 1 base respectively, with 16 bases between them.

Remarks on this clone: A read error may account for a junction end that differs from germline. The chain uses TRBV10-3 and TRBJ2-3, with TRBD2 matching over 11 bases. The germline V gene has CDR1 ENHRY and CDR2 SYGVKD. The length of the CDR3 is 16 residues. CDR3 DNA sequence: TGTGCCAGCAGTCAAACCGGGACTAGCGGCTCAGATACGCAGTATTTT. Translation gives CASSQTGTSGSDTQYF.

As DNA, the CDR3 is TGTGCCAGCAGTGAAGGACAGGGGGGAGAGACCCAGTACTTC. Encoded protein: CASSEGQGGETQYF. The chain employs TRBV6-1 and TRBJ2-5; 9 bases match TRBD1. The CDR3 runs to 14 residues. Germline assignment: CDR1 MNHNS and CDR2 SASEGT. V lost 1 base to trimming and J lost 4 bases; unmatched junction nucleotides: 1.

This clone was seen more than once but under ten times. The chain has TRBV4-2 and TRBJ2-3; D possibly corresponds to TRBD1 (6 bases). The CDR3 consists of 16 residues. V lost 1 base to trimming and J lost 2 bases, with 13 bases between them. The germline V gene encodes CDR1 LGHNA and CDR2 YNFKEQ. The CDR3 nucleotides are TGTGCCAGCAGCCAAGCCGGGACATCGGACACAGATACGCAGTATTTT. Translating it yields CASSQAGTSDTDTQYF.

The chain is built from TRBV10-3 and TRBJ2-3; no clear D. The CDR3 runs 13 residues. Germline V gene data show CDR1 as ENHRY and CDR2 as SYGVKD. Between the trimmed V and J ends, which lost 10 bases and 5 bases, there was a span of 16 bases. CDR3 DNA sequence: TGTGCCAGCACTCCTGGCGGCATAGATACGCAGTATTTT. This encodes CASTPGGIDTQYF.

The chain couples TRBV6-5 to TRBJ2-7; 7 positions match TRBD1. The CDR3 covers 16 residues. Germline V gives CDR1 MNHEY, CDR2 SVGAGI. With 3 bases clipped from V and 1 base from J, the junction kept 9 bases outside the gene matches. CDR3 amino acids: CASSYTGQTYSYEQYF. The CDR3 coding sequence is TGTGCCAGCAGTTATACGGGACAGACTTATTCCTACGAGCAGTACTTC.

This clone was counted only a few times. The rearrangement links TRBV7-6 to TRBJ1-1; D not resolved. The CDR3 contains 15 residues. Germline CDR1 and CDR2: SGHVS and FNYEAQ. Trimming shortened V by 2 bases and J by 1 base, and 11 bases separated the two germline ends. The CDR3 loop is CASSLRPGRNTEAFF. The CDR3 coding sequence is TGTGCCAGCAGCTTACGGCCCGGGAGGAACACTGAAGCTTTCTTT.

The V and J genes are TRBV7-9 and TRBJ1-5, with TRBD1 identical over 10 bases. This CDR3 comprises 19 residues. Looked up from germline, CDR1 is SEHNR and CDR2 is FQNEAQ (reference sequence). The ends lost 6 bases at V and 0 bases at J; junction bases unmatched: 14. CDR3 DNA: TGTGCCAGCAGTTCCTTCGGGGACAGGGGACCGTATAGCAATCAGCCCCAGCATTTT. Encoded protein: CASSSFGDRGPYSNQPQHF.

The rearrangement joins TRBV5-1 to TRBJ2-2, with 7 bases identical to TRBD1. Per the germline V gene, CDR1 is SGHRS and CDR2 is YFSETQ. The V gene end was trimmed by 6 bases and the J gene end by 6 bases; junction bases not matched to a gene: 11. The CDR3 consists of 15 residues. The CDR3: CASTTGQLKAGELFF. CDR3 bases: TGCGCCAGCACCACGGGACAGCTTAAGGCCGGGGAGCTGTTTTTT.

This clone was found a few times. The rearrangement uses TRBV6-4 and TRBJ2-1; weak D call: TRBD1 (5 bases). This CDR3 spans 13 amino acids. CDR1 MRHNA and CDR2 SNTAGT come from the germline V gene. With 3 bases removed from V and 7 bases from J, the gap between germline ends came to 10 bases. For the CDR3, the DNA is TGTGCCAGCAGTGAGGGGCCCAATAATGAGCAGTTCTTC. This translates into CASSEGPNNEQFF.

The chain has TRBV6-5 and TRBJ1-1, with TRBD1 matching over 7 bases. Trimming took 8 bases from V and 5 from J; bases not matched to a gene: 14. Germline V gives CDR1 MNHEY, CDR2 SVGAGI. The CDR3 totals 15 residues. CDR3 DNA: TGTGCCAGCCGCCCCACCGTGACAGGGTTGACTGAAGCTTTCTTT. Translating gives CASRPTVTGLTEAFF.

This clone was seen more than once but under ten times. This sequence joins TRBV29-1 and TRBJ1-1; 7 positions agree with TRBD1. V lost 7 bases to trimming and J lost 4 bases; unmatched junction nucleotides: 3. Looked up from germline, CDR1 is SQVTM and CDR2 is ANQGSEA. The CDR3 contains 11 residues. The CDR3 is CSGQGSTEAFF. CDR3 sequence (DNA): TGCAGCGGACAGGGCTCCACTGAAGCTTTCTTT.